The next 32 T cell receptor beta chains were all read from a single sample in a study of CD8 T cells in ankylosing spondylitis. In TCRdb, the 5' RACE reads were re-called with MiXCR into one record per CDR3 protein. The sample yields roughly 230,000 distinct CDR3 sequences, about 10% seen once. Material: blood, either unsorted or a sorted T cell fraction (not recorded which). The origin of the receptors is a male donor with ankylosing spondylitis or in good health (not recorded which).

This clonotype was recorded many times. The chain joins TRBV7-2 to TRBJ2-1; 8 bases line up with TRBD1. V trimming: 5 bases; J trimming: 3 bases; junction bases outside the gene matches: 12. The CDR3 spans 17 residues. Germline-derived CDR1 and CDR2 are SGHTA and FQGNSA. CDR3 nucleotide sequence: TGTGCCAGCAGCGCCCAAACCGACAGGGGATACTACAATGAGCAGTTCTTC. Translated: CASSAQTDRGYYNEQFF.

This clonotype was recorded many times. This rearrangement joins TRBV20-1 to TRBJ2-1, with D hard to call. Germline CDR1 and CDR2: DFQATT and SNEGSKA (reference sequence). Trimming cost V 5 bases and J 9 bases, with 17 bases left between them. This CDR3 spans 13 amino acids. The chain's CDR3 is CSADGLGSSEQFF. As DNA, the CDR3 is TGCAGTGCTGACGGGTTAGGAAGCAGTGAGCAGTTCTTC.

This clonotype was found many times. This chain links TRBV18 with TRBJ2-7; 8 nucleotides align to TRBD1. V was pared by 3 bases and J by 7 bases, with 8 bases of the junction left unmatched. Germline assignment: CDR1 KGHSH and CDR2 LQKENI. The CDR3 runs 14 residues. CDR3 region: CASSPTRQGLEQYF. CDR3 DNA: TGTGCCAGCTCACCGACTCGACAGGGGTTAGAGCAGTACTTC.

This clonotype has a count of ten or more. This chain links TRBV7-2 with TRBJ1-2; D ambiguous. V dropped 2 bases and J dropped 8 bases, with 12 bases sitting between them. CDR1 SGHTA and CDR2 FQGNSA come from the germline V gene. The CDR3 spans 13 residues. CDR3: CASSLSVGGGYTF. In DNA form, the CDR3 reads TGTGCCAGCAGCTTAAGCGTGGGAGGAGGCTACACCTTC.

This clonotype was picked up a small number of times. This chain uses TRBV5-6 with TRBJ1-1; unclear D gene. Germline assignment: CDR1 SGHDT and CDR2 YYEEEE. The CDR3 totals 16 residues. The V and J ends lost 4 bases and 4 bases respectively, with 20 bases between them. CDR3 nucleotides: TGTGCCAGCAGCCAAATCCAAGTCCCCCTGAGCACTGAAGCTTTCTTT. Protein sequence: CASSQIQVPLSTEAFF.

This clonotype has a count of ten or more. The V call is TRBV20-1, the J call TRBJ1-5; a weak D match, TRBD1 (5 bases). The germline CDR1 and CDR2 sequences are DFQATT and SNEGSKA (reference sequence). The CDR3 loop spans 15 amino acids. V lost 5 bases, J lost 2 bases, and 16 bases lay in between. Here the CDR3 reads CSAGGPRGRNQPQHF. The CDR3 region has the DNA TGCAGTGCTGGGGGACCCCGGGGACGCAATCAGCCCCAGCATTTT.

This clonotype showed up many times. The chain carries TRBV15 and TRBJ2-3; D not certain. This CDR3 is 14 amino acids long. Germline values: CDR1 LNHNV, CDR2 YYDKDF (reference sequence). Trimming removed 3 bases at V and 3 bases at J, with 10 bases between. CDR3 sequence: CATSSGRQTDTQYF. The CDR3 bases are TGTGCCACCAGCAGTGGAAGGCAGACAGATACGCAGTATTTT.

In this sample, this clonotype turned up many times. The chain joins TRBV7-2 to TRBJ2-3; D not certain. The CDR3 sequence is 12 residues long. CDR1 is SGHTA and CDR2 is FQGNSA in the germline V gene. Trimming left V 1 base short and J 5 bases short, with 4 bases between. The CDR3 reads CASSLGIDTQYF. The CDR3 nucleotides read TGTGCCAGCAGCTTAGGGATAGATACGCAGTATTTT.

This clonotype was detected ten times or more. This chain uses TRBV25-1 with TRBJ2-3, with D perhaps assigned TRBD1 or TRBD2 (5 bases each). Germline V lookup: CDR1 MGHDK, CDR2 SYGVNS. This CDR3 is 15 amino acids long. V dropped 6 bases and J dropped 0 bases, with 13 bases sitting between them. CDR3 sequence: CASSGAAFSTDTQYF. As DNA, the CDR3 is TGTGCCAGCAGCGGGGCAGCATTCAGCACAGATACGCAGTATTTT.

Concerning this clonotype: A much larger clone lies a single base off, so this may be a read error. The chain couples TRBV18 to TRBJ2-3; TRBD2 matches at 7 bases. The germline V gene has CDR1 KGHSH and CDR2 LQKENI. The CDR3 totals 15 residues. The ends lost 2 bases at V and 2 bases at J; junction bases unmatched: 4. As DNA, the CDR3 is TGTGCCAGCTCACCAGGGGACTATGCCACAGATACGCAGTATTTT. Translating it yields CASSPGDYATDTQYF.

This clonotype has a count of ten or more. The chain is built from TRBV12-3 or TRBV12-4 and TRBJ1-1, with D possibly being TRBD1 (5 bases). The CDR3 consists of 14 residues. Trimming cost V 8 bases and J 2 bases, with 15 bases left between them. This CDR3 is CASATSTANTEAFF. The DNA of the CDR3 is TGTGCCAGCGCCACGTCGACAGCAAACACTGAAGCTTTCTTT.

The genes are TRBV27 and TRBJ1-5; no reliable D call. This CDR3 comprises 15 residues. Germline CDR1 reads MNHEY; CDR2 reads SMNVEV (reference sequence). Trimming took off 6 bases at V and 0 bases at J, with 12 bases between the two ends. In DNA form, the CDR3 reads TGTGCCAGCAGCTTAAACCAGGATAGCAATCAGCCCCAGCATTTT. Protein: CASSLNQDSNQPQHF.

This clonotype was detected ten times or more. J is TRBJ1-5 and V is TRBV9, with D unresolved. V gave up 0 bases and J gave up 3 bases, with 10 bases separating them. There are 15 residues in the CDR3. Germline V gives CDR1 SGDLS, CDR2 YYNGEE. DNA of the CDR3: TGTGCCAGCAGCGTAGGATCGGGCGTCAATCAGCCCCAGCATTTT. Translating it yields CASSVGSGVNQPQHF.

This clonotype was found once. DNA of the CDR3: TGTGCCAGCCTAGGACTAGCGGGGACCAATGAGCAGTTCTTC. It codes for CASLGLAGTNEQFF. This sequence joins TRBV7-2 and TRBJ2-1, with TRBD2 matching 12 bases. There are 14 residues in the CDR3. Germline CDR1 and CDR2: SGHTA and FQGNSA. V trimming: 8 bases; J trimming: 6 bases; junction bases outside the gene matches: 5.

In its sample, this clonotype was seen many times. The chain recombines TRBV3-1 with TRBJ1-4; a possible D gene is TRBD1 (5 bases). The CDR3 loop spans 16 amino acids. V was shortened by 0 bases and J by 6 bases, with 14 bases between the two germline ends. CDR1 is LGHDT and CDR2 is YNNKEL in the germline V gene (reference sequence). The CDR3 loop is CASSQERGRPYEKLFF. The CDR3 nucleotides are TGTGCCAGCAGCCAAGAACGGGGCAGACCTTATGAAAAACTGTTTTTT.

This chain joins TRBV30 and TRBJ1-1, with D possibly matching TRBD1 (6 bases). V dropped 3 bases and J dropped 5 bases, with 13 bases sitting between them. In germline, CDR1 is GTSNPN, CDR2 SVGIG (reference sequence). There are 13 residues in the CDR3. The CDR3 loop reads CAWSPRGRTEAFF. The CDR3 DNA is TGTGCCTGGAGCCCCCGGGGGCGGACTGAAGCTTTCTTT.

This clonotype was observed at least ten times. This rearrangement joins TRBV12-3 or TRBV12-4 to TRBJ1-4; no reliable D call. The CDR3 covers 14 residues. V lost 5 bases and J lost 4, with 11 bases in between. In nucleotides, the CDR3 is TGTGCCAGCAGTGAGGACCGCTTTAATGAAAAACTGTTTTTT. Protein product: CASSEDRFNEKLFF.

Ten or more counts support this clonotype. V and J are TRBV15 and TRBJ1-1; D remains ambiguous. The CDR3 loop spans 13 amino acids. Germline lookup yields CDR1 LNHNV and CDR2 YYDKDF (reference sequence). V lost 5 bases and J lost 4, with 11 bases in between. The CDR3 DNA follows: TGTGCCACCAGCGAGGCGCCGGGCACTGAAGCTTTCTTT. Its protein is CATSEAPGTEAFF.

To note about this clonotype: One end of the junction is discordant with germline, which a read error may explain. The V call is TRBV2, the J call TRBJ2-6, with D tentatively TRBD1 (6 bases). Germline V lookup: CDR1 SNHLY, CDR2 FYNNEI. This CDR3 region has 16 residues. The CDR3 reads CANSEQGSSGANVLTF. The CDR3 nucleotides read TGTGCCAACAGTGAACAGGGATCCTCTGGGGCCAACGTCCTGACTTTC. Complete variable domain (other parts from reference TRBV2 and TRBJ2-6): EPEVTQTPSHQVTQMGQEVILRCVPISNHLYFYWYRQILGQKVEFLVSFYNNEISEKSEIFDDQFSVERPDGSNFTLKIRSTKLEDSAMYFCANSEQGSSGANVLTFGAGSRLTVL.

This clonotype was recorded many times. This chain connects TRBV4-1 to TRBJ1-5; no reliable D call. CDR3 length: 16 amino acids. Per germline, CDR1 MGHRA and CDR2 YSYEKL. V was pared by 0 bases and J by 0 bases, with 9 bases between. The CDR3 region has the DNA TGCGCCAGCAGCCAAGAAGGCGGAATTAGCAATCAGCCCCAGCATTTT. This encodes CASSQEGGISNQPQHF.

The chain uses TRBV10-2 and TRBJ2-1, with 10 bases lining up with TRBD1. The germline CDR1 and CDR2 sequences are WSHSY and SAAADI. The CDR3 runs to 15 residues. V was pared by 6 bases and J by 5 bases, with 7 bases of the junction left unmatched. DNA of the CDR3: TGCGCCAGCAGATCAGACAGGGGGCTTCACAATGAGCAGTTCTTC. The encoded protein is CASRSDRGLHNEQFF.

The chain couples TRBV20-1 to TRBJ1-2, with 9 bases that match TRBD1. CDR1 and CDR2 (germline): DFQATT, SNEGSKA (reference sequence). CDR3 length: 18 residues. V lost 5 bases and J lost 3; bases outside the gene matches: 19. CDR3 region: CSAQPGGTGTGEDYGYTF. Written as DNA, the CDR3 is TGCAGTGCTCAGCCGGGCGGGACAGGGACAGGAGAGGACTATGGCTACACCTTC.

This clonotype was counted many times. This sequence joins TRBV5-8 and TRBJ2-4; 13 bases fit TRBD2. J was trimmed by 7 bases and V by 6 bases; bases with no gene match: 4. The CDR3 covers 14 residues. Per germline, CDR1 SGHTS and CDR2 YDEGEE. The CDR3 region has the DNA TGTGCCAGCAATCCGGGACTAGCGGGGAACATTCAGTACTTC. Translated: CASNPGLAGNIQYF.

This chain connects TRBV20-1 to TRBJ2-7, with 8 bases aligning to TRBD1. The trim removed 2 bases at V and 0 bases at J, leaving 9 bases unmatched. This CDR3 spans 16 amino acids. Germline assignment: CDR1 DFQATT and CDR2 SNEGSKA (reference sequence). CDR3 sequence reads: CSARSETGVSSYEQYF. The CDR3 DNA is TGCAGTGCTAGATCCGAGACAGGGGTCAGCTCCTACGAGCAGTACTTC.

This clonotype was seen at least ten times. The V gene is TRBV29-1, the J gene TRBJ1-1; no firm D call. With 7 bases removed from V and 1 base from J, the gap between germline ends came to 10 bases. Germline V gene data show CDR1 as SQVTM and CDR2 as ANQGSEA. CDR3 size: 12 residues. The CDR3 nucleotides read TGCAGCGCCTTGCGGGGGAACACTGAAGCTTTCTTT. This codes for CSALRGNTEAFF.

This clonotype was seen many times. V is TRBV7-9 and J is TRBJ1-1; D is perhaps TRBD1 (5 bases). V dropped 1 base and J dropped 6 bases, with 15 bases sitting between them. CDR3 size: 15 residues. Per the germline V gene, CDR1 is SEHNR and CDR2 is FQNEAQ (reference sequence). The CDR3 nucleotides read TGTGCCAGCAGCTTAGGTTTCACCCGAGGGGCTGAAGCTTTCTTT. Amino acid sequence: CASSLGFTRGAEAFF.

In this sample, this clonotype turned up many times. This rearrangement joins TRBV7-9 to TRBJ2-5; 14 bases line up with TRBD2. V lost 4 bases and J lost 3; bases outside the gene matches: 4. The CDR3 covers 16 residues. The germline V gene encodes CDR1 SEHNR and CDR2 FQNEAQ (reference sequence). The chain's CDR3 is CASSSTSGRAEETQYF. The DNA of the CDR3 is TGTGCCAGCAGCTCGACTAGCGGGAGGGCCGAAGAGACCCAGTACTTC.

This clonotype has more than one count but fewer than ten. The chain recombines TRBV19 with TRBJ1-2, with D perhaps matching TRBD1 (6 bases). This CDR3 has 16 residues. CDR1 and CDR2 (germline): LNHDA, SQIVND (reference sequence). Trimming stripped 2 bases from V and 4 bases from J, with 17 bases between. CDR3 amino acids: CASSIIEGTTSYGYTF. The CDR3 bases are TGTGCCAGTAGTATAATCGAGGGGACAACCTCCTATGGCTACACCTTC.

There are many counts of this clonotype. The chain joins TRBV24-1 to TRBJ2-1, with 7 bases fitting TRBD1. The CDR3 runs to 16 residues. V was clipped by 3 bases and J by 3 bases; unmatched bases: 7. The V gene's germline CDR1 is KGHDR and CDR2 SFDVKD. The CDR3 loop reads CATSDDREGYYNEQFF. The CDR3 nucleotides read TGTGCCACCAGTGATGACAGGGAAGGCTACTACAATGAGCAGTTCTTC.

This clonotype was detected many times. The chain employs TRBV11-2 and TRBJ2-4; D uncertain. The germline V and J ends were trimmed by 5 bases and 8 bases, with 10 bases remaining between them. Germline V gene data show CDR1 as SGHAT and CDR2 as FQNNGV. The CDR3 runs to 12 residues. The CDR3 reads CASSLQRDIQYF. In nucleotides, the CDR3 is TGTGCCAGCAGCCTTCAAAGGGACATTCAGTACTTC.

In its sample, this clonotype was seen many times. The chain carries TRBV7-8 and TRBJ2-6, with D unclear. The CDR3 totals 14 residues. The V gene lost 5 bases and the J gene lost 5 bases, with 10 bases spanning the gap. Germline-derived CDR1 and CDR2 are SGHVS and FQNEAQ. CDR3 in amino acids: CASSASGRANVLTF. The CDR3 coding sequence is TGTGCCAGCAGCGCCTCCGGTCGGGCCAACGTCCTGACTTTC.

This clonotype was counted at least ten times. The chain joins TRBV20-1 to TRBJ2-5, with 7 positions matching TRBD1. The CDR3 spans 13 residues. The V and J ends lost 5 bases and 1 base, in that order; junction bases with no gene match: 4. Germline V gives CDR1 DFQATT, CDR2 SNEGSKA (reference sequence). The CDR3 loop is CSAVGTVQETQYF. DNA of the CDR3: TGCAGTGCTGTCGGGACAGTCCAAGAGACCCAGTACTTC.